This T cell receptor beta chain was retrieved from a study of T-cell reconstitution after alpha-beta-depleted transplantation in children. Unique molecular identifiers were incorporated when the TCRbeta library was constructed. From the PCR reads, TCRdb called clonotypes with MiXCR, one entry per CDR3 protein. The top ten clones hold about 28% of a sample with about 1,000,000 distinct CDR3 sequences, 25% to 35% of them seen once. The V gene's germline CDR1 is SGHTA and CDR2 FQGNSA. Trimming cost V 5 bases and J 3 bases; bases outside gene matches: 9. This CDR3 contains 17 residues. The material was PBMCs, mostly from graft donor cells, obtained 360 days after TCRalphabeta/CD19-depleted stem cell transplant. The chain is built from TRBV7-2 and TRBJ2-5, with 13 bases fitting TRBD2. The receptor comes from a boy under three years old who had a stem cell transplant for SCID, so the T cells may come from the graft donor. CDR3 loop: CASSTGLAGEAKETQYF. Written as DNA, the CDR3 is TGTGCCAGCAGCACAGGACTAGCGGGGGAAGCAAAAGAGACCCAGTACTTC.